These T cell receptor beta chains were read from a single sample in a study of blood T cell repertoires in COVID-19. The table came from immunoSEQ multiplex PCR; TCRdb's copy has only in-frame clones and leaves some out. The sample lists 120,000 to 150,000 clones; almost 85% were seen once. Sequencing was carried out using PBMCs or T cells enriched from blood (not recorded which). The receptors come from a man aged 40-50 years with acute COVID-19. Each CDR3 is given with its conserved first and last residue. Each record gives: V gene, J gene, D gene, clone size, CDR3 protein, CDR3 DNA. D genes are given only for firm matches. Size values are once, few and many counts, or a class for expanded clones, and some rows have none.

v_gene: TRBV13; j_gene: TRBJ1-1; d_gene: NA; abundance: few; CDR3aa: CASSLEGEGPEAFF; CDR3nt: TGTGCCAGCAGCTTAGAGGGGGAGGGGCCTGAAGCTTTCTTT
v_gene: TRBV18; j_gene: TRBJ1-1; d_gene: TRBD1; abundance: NA; CDR3aa: CASSPTGGPNTEAFF; CDR3nt: TGTGCCAGCTCACCGACAGGGGGCCCGAACACTGAAGCTTTCTTT
v_gene: TRBV3-1/TRBV3-2; j_gene: TRBJ2-1; d_gene: TRBD1; abundance: NA; CDR3aa: CASSLGQGAVRKQFF; CDR3nt: TGTGCCAGCAGCCTAGGACAGGGCGCCGTCCGGAAGCAGTTCTTC
v_gene: TRBV19; j_gene: TRBJ1-1; d_gene: TRBD1; abundance: once; CDR3aa: CASSFPGTGVGVNTEAFF; CDR3nt: TGTGCCAGTAGTTTCCCCGGGACAGGGGTCGGGGTGAACACTGAAGCTTTCTTT
v_gene: TRBV28; j_gene: TRBJ2-5; d_gene: NA; abundance: NA; CDR3aa: CASSLEVRVETQYF; CDR3nt: TGTGCCAGCAGTTTAGAAGTGAGGGTGGAGACCCAGTACTTC
v_gene: TRBV27; j_gene: TRBJ2-7; d_gene: TRBD2; abundance: NA; CDR3aa: CASSRTSGTSYEQYF; CDR3nt: TGTGCCAGCAGTCGGACTAGCGGGACATCCTACGAGCAGTACTTC
v_gene: TRBV7-6; j_gene: TRBJ2-5; d_gene: NA; abundance: NA; CDR3aa: CASSPGVRGYQETQYF; CDR3nt: TGTGCCAGCAGCCCCGGGGTCCGCGGTTATCAAGAGACCCAGTACTTC
v_gene: TRBV6-4; j_gene: TRBJ2-7; d_gene: NA; abundance: NA; CDR3aa: CARRPGVNEQYF; CDR3nt: TGTGCCAGACGACCGGGGGTCAACGAGCAGTACTTC
v_gene: TRBV7-6; j_gene: TRBJ2-5; d_gene: NA; abundance: medium-sized; CDR3aa: CASSQALQETQYF; CDR3nt: TGTGCCAGCAGCCAGGCCCTGCAAGAGACCCAGTACTTC
v_gene: TRBV19; j_gene: TRBJ1-1; d_gene: TRBD1; abundance: NA; CDR3aa: CASSSPGQGEKTEAFF; CDR3nt: TGTGCCAGTAGTAGTCCGGGACAGGGAGAAAAAACTGAAGCTTTCTTT
v_gene: TRBV11-2; j_gene: TRBJ2-2; d_gene: NA; abundance: once; CDR3aa: CASSFLGTPKLNTGELFF; CDR3nt: TGTGCCAGCAGCTTCCTCGGGACACCTAAACTAAACACCGGGGAGCTGTTTTTT
v_gene: TRBV5-4; j_gene: TRBJ1-6; d_gene: NA; abundance: NA; CDR3aa: CASSFSGARQFSPLHF; CDR3nt: TGTGCCAGCAGCTTTTCAGGGGCCCGACAATTTTCACCCCTCCACTTT
v_gene: TRBV19; j_gene: TRBJ1-1; d_gene: NA; abundance: NA; CDR3aa: CASSISRGAENTEAFF; CDR3nt: TGTGCCAGTAGTATAAGCCGGGGGGCGGAGAACACTGAAGCTTTCTTT
v_gene: TRBV30; j_gene: TRBJ2-3; d_gene: NA; abundance: once; CDR3aa: CAWSVQDTDTQYF; CDR3nt: TGTGCCTGGAGTGTTCAGGACACAGATACGCAGTATTTT
v_gene: TRBV3-1/TRBV3-2; j_gene: TRBJ1-1; d_gene: NA; abundance: NA; CDR3aa: CASSQGRVNTEAFF; CDR3nt: TGTGCCAGCAGCCAAGGACGGGTGAACACTGAAGCTTTCTTT
v_gene: TRBV5-4; j_gene: TRBJ1-2; d_gene: NA; abundance: NA; CDR3aa: CASSLRQANGYTF; CDR3nt: TGTGCCAGCAGCTTAAGGCAGGCTAATGGCTACACCTTC
v_gene: TRBV14; j_gene: TRBJ1-6; d_gene: TRBD1; abundance: NA; CDR3aa: CASSRDRAVKNSPLHF; CDR3nt: TGTGCCAGCAGCCGAGACAGGGCAGTTAAGAATTCACCCCTCCACTTT
v_gene: TRBV11-3; j_gene: TRBJ2-1; d_gene: NA; abundance: few; CDR3aa: CASSHRRGNEQFF; CDR3nt: TGTGCCAGCAGCCATCGCCGGGGGAATGAGCAGTTCTTC
v_gene: TRBV5-1; j_gene: TRBJ2-3; d_gene: NA; abundance: NA; CDR3aa: CASSLEGRSTDTQYF; CDR3nt: TGCGCCAGCAGCTTGGAGGGGCGTAGCACAGATACGCAGTATTTT
v_gene: TRBV5-6; j_gene: TRBJ2-3; d_gene: NA; abundance: once; CDR3aa: CASSLRGGYTDTQYF; CDR3nt: TGTGCCAGCAGCTTAAGGGGGGGCTACACAGATACGCAGTATTTT
v_gene: TRBV28; j_gene: TRBJ1-4; d_gene: NA; abundance: NA; CDR3aa: CASETRLNEKLFF; CDR3nt: TGTGCCAGCGAAACACGCCTCAATGAAAAACTGTTTTTT
v_gene: TRBV4-3; j_gene: TRBJ2-2; d_gene: NA; abundance: NA; CDR3aa: CASSQAGGSHTGELFF; CDR3nt: TGCGCCAGCAGCCAAGCTGGCGGCTCACACACCGGGGAGCTGTTTTTT
v_gene: TRBV19; j_gene: TRBJ2-1; d_gene: TRBD2; abundance: NA; CDR3aa: CASSGTSGNTESEQFF; CDR3nt: TGTGCCAGTAGTGGGACTAGCGGGAACACCGAGAGTGAGCAGTTCTTC
v_gene: TRBV24-1; j_gene: TRBJ2-5; d_gene: TRBD2; abundance: once; CDR3aa: CATSDLGGALGETQYF; CDR3nt: TGTGCCACCAGTGACCTCGGGGGGGCCCTGGGGGAGACCCAGTACTTC
v_gene: TRBV11-3; j_gene: TRBJ2-1; d_gene: TRBD2; abundance: once; CDR3aa: CASSLDPGGGYNEQFF; CDR3nt: TGTGCCAGCAGCTTAGATCCTGGGGGGGGGTACAATGAGCAGTTCTTC
v_gene: TRBV7-2; j_gene: TRBJ2-2; d_gene: NA; abundance: NA; CDR3aa: CASSGHANTGELFF; CDR3nt: TGTGCCAGCAGCGGGCACGCGAACACCGGGGAGCTGTTTTTT
v_gene: TRBV9; j_gene: TRBJ2-1; d_gene: TRBD1; abundance: NA; CDR3aa: CASSVGTGGLVNEQFF; CDR3nt: TGTGCCAGCAGCGTAGGCACAGGGGGCTTGGTGAATGAGCAGTTCTTC
v_gene: TRBV9; j_gene: TRBJ2-7; d_gene: TRBD2; abundance: few; CDR3aa: CASSVMGLAGVDEQYF; CDR3nt: TGTGCCAGCAGCGTAATGGGACTAGCGGGAGTAGACGAGCAGTACTTC
v_gene: TRBV18; j_gene: TRBJ2-1; d_gene: TRBD2; abundance: NA; CDR3aa: CASSPYRGLAGGSSYNEQFF; CDR3nt: TGTGCCAGCTCACCTTACAGGGGACTAGCGGGGGGCAGCTCCTACAATGAGCAGTTCTTC
v_gene: TRBV18; j_gene: TRBJ2-7; d_gene: NA; abundance: NA; CDR3aa: CASSPSGQITSYEQYF; CDR3nt: TGTGCCAGCTCACCATCTGGACAGATCACCTCCTACGAGCAGTACTTC
v_gene: TRBV29-1; j_gene: TRBJ1-2; d_gene: NA; abundance: once; CDR3aa: CSVGSGHGYTF; CDR3nt: TGCAGCGTTGGTTCAGGGCATGGCTACACCTTC
v_gene: TRBV28; j_gene: TRBJ2-5; d_gene: NA; abundance: NA; CDR3aa: CASSLGWRSQETQYF; CDR3nt: TGTGCCAGCAGTTTAGGCTGGAGATCACAAGAGACCCAGTACTTC
v_gene: TRBV19; j_gene: TRBJ2-1; d_gene: TRBD1; abundance: NA; CDR3aa: CASTPGTGVGSKQFF; CDR3nt: TGTGCCAGTACTCCAGGGACAGGGGTGGGATCTAAGCAGTTCTTC